This T cell receptor (beta chain) was found in a study of early T cells in non-severe SARS-CoV-2 infection (dated by TCRdb to the early 2020s). Broadly, across the study: Because TCR sequencing was done on bulk RNA from unsorted whole blood, the alpha and beta chains could not be paired.

Receptor amplification or capture employed 5' RACE. Sequenced on a NextSeq 500. Unique molecular identifiers were attached to individual cDNA molecules in the TCR library protocol so that sequencing error and PCR bias could be corrected. Both TCR alpha and beta chains were sequenced, and tight co-correlation was observed between alpha and beta sequence abundances in each sample. As for the authors' bioinformatics: Decombinator V4 was used to perform V gene, J gene and CDR3 annotation of TCR sequences. TCRs were defined as expanded if a significant change between any two time points was detected under a Poisson model with p below 0.0001. TCR abundances were normalised to the total number of TCRs sequenced in each sample and reported as counts per million. TRAV1-2 paired with TRAJ12, TRAJ20 or TRAJ33 defined MAIT TCRs, while TRAV10 paired with TRAJ18 defined iNKT TCRs. VDJdb, accessed 1 November 2021, was searched for CMV, EBV and SARS-CoV-2 annotated TCRs, with TCRs annotated for multiple antigens excluded. Using fastp at Q25 and MiXCR, TCRdb reprocessed the public reads and kept productive beta chains. CDR3 protein duplicates are merged, each entry listing the most common genes and DNA. V and J calls and clone size were set by TCRdb, not the authors. The sample table shows 55,000 to 75,000 distinct CDR3 sequences, and about 12% are seen once. Clones ranked in the top ten supply about 1.7% of the sample.

The CDR3 holds 19 amino acids from the cysteine to the phenylalanine. Only the CDR3 part of the read is kept: 57 bases, read in frame from the first base. Trimming costs V 5 bases and J 0 bases, and their ends lie 24 bases apart. The germline V gene supplies CDR1 SGHDT and CDR2 YYEEEE. In this sample, this clonotype turned up many times. The clone's antigen remains unknown. No qualities accompany the bases; no much larger clone lies one base away. This was a case-control study nested in a cohort of healthcare workers in London, UK, who had nasopharyngeal swab PCR tests and blood samples taken every week. Healthcare workers were enrolled in the week of the UK lockdown, from 23 to 31 March 2020, and were followed every week for up to roughly 16 weeks. Broad study findings and their caveats: Matching against VDJdb was skewed toward anti-spike CD8 responses, likely underestimated virus-specific expansions, and missed private and CD4 specificities.

The receptor comes from an adult who was a healthcare worker with PCR-confirmed SARS-CoV-2 infection or an uninfected control (not recorded which). The chain is assembled from TRBV5-6 and TRBJ1-5; TRBD1 is a possible D gene, resting on 5 matching bases. Material for sequencing was whole blood. The CDR3 loop reads CASRSPGQRLPDSNQPQHF. The DNA sequence is TGTGCCAGCAGGTCTCCGGGGCAGCGACTACCCGATAGCAATCAGCCCCAGCATTTT.